This T cell receptor beta chain was found in a study of early T cells in non-severe SARS-CoV-2 infection (dated by TCRdb to 2020 to 2022). Background for the entire study: Because TCR sequencing was done on bulk RNA from unsorted whole blood, the alpha and beta chains could not be paired. Study-level results and caveats: VDJdb matching was skewed toward anti-spike CD8 responses, so virus-specific expansions were likely underestimated and private and CD4 specificities were missed.

A case-control design nested within a healthcare worker cohort in London, UK, was used, with weekly nasopharyngeal swab PCR tests and blood sampling performed. Between 23 and 31 March 2020, the week of the UK lockdown, healthcare workers were enrolled and then followed up weekly for as long as 16 weeks. V loses 2 bases at its end and J loses 6 bases; junction bases beyond the gene matches: 9. The CDR3 runs 15 residues from the cysteine to the phenylalanine. The entry retains the CDR3 DNA only, 45 bases that are in frame from base 1. The germline V gene gives CDR1 as SGHTA and CDR2 as FQGNSA. The library was generated by 5' RACE. Sequencing was performed on a NextSeq 500. Unique molecular identifiers were attached to individual cDNA molecules in the TCR library protocol so that sequencing error and PCR bias could be corrected. TCR alpha and beta chains were both sequenced, and the abundances of alpha and beta sequences in each sample were closely correlated with each other. On the authors' methods: Decombinator V4 was used to annotate the V gene, J gene and CDR3 of the TCR sequences. Expanded TCRs were defined as changing significantly between any two time points under a Poisson model with p below 0.0001. TCR abundances were normalised to the total number of TCRs sequenced per sample and expressed as counts per million. MAIT TCRs were defined by TRAV1-2 paired with TRAJ12, TRAJ20 or TRAJ33, and iNKT TCRs by TRAV10 paired with TRAJ18. VDJdb, accessed 1 November 2021, was searched for CMV, EBV and SARS-CoV-2 annotated TCRs, with TCRs annotated for multiple antigens excluded. TCRdb reanalyzed the raw reads on its own, using fastp at Q25 for trimming and MiXCR for clone calling, and kept in-frame beta chains. Merged by CDR3 protein, the rows form single entries marked with the most common genes and DNA. None of the V and J calls come from the authors' own analysis; TCRdb made them. The sample data list around 30,000 distinct CDR3 sequences, and roughly 5.7% of these were observed just once. Clones ranked in the top ten supply 24% of the sample.

This clonotype has a count of ten or more. There is no known antigen for this receptor. Nothing much larger sits one base from this clone, and base qualities are not available. Sequencing was done on a sample of whole blood. The clonotype comes from an adult who was a healthcare worker with PCR-confirmed SARS-CoV-2 infection or an uninfected control (not recorded which). This receptor chain uses TRBV7-2 and TRBJ1-2; 7 bases in the middle match TRBD1. The nucleotide sequence is TGTGCCAGCAGCTTATTGTTCTGGGACAGCGATGGCTACACCTTC. Its translation is CASSLLFWDSDGYTF.